The 9 T cell receptor beta chains listed next were all sequenced from one sample in a study of Ad26.COV2.S vaccination and SARS-CoV-2 variants. Using immunoSEQ multiplex PCR, the repertoire was profiled, and TCRdb retains in-frame clones only, with some absent. The sample holds some 180,000 clones, approximately 88% seen once. The source material was peripheral blood, sampled after recovery from COVID-19. The source is a human donor who had recovered from COVID-19.

The chain recombines TRBV6-5 with TRBJ2-1, with D possibly being TRBD1 or TRBD2 (5 bases each). The germline V gene has CDR1 MNHEY and CDR2 SVGAGI. The CDR3 spans 16 residues. Trimming cost V 0 bases and J 5 bases, with 14 bases left between them. This CDR3 reads CASSYSVGDLHNEQFF. DNA for the CDR3: TGTGCCAGCAGTTACTCGGTGGGGGATCTACACAATGAGCAGTTCTTC.

The rearrangement links TRBV9 to TRBJ1-1; tentative D call: TRBD1 (6 bases). From germline, CDR1 is SGDLS and CDR2 YYNGEE. The ends were cut back, 4 bases at V and 5 bases at J, with 18 bases in the middle. The CDR3 is 15 amino acids. The CDR3 region is CASSPLRGRGTEAFF. CDR3 DNA sequence: TGTGCCAGCAGCCCCCTGCGGGGGCGCGGGACTGAAGCTTTCTTT.

V is TRBV5-4 and J is TRBJ1-2; D not certain. V shed 4 bases and J shed 0 bases, with 13 bases lying between them. Germline CDR1 and CDR2: SGHNT and YYREEE (reference sequence). The length of the CDR3 is 15 residues. The CDR3 is CASSALGGSNYGYTF. Written as DNA, the CDR3 is TGTGCCAGCAGCGCTCTGGGTGGATCTAACTATGGCTACACCTTC.

The chain has TRBV2 and TRBJ2-1, with 9 bases matching TRBD2. This CDR3 has 16 amino acids. Germline assignment: CDR1 SNHLY and CDR2 FYNNEI. Trimming at V came to 6 bases and at J to 4 bases, leaving 10 bases not matched to a gene. In nucleotides, the CDR3 is TGTGCCAGCAGGGTCATTAGGCTAGCGGGGTACAATGAGCAGTTCTTC. This encodes CASRVIRLAGYNEQFF. Full variable domain (missing parts from reference TRBV2 and TRBJ2-1): EPEVTQTPSHQVTQMGQEVILRCVPISNHLYFYWYRQILGQKVEFLVSFYNNEISEKSEIFDDQFSVERPDGSNFTLKIRSTKLEDSAMYFCASRVIRLAGYNEQFFGPGTRLTVL.

The gene calls are TRBV6-5 and TRBJ2-7; D is perhaps TRBD2 (6 bases). Trimming left V 5 bases short and J 4 bases short, with 12 bases between. Looked up from germline, CDR1 is MNHEY and CDR2 is SVGAGI. This CDR3 is built from 13 residues. CDR3 sequence (DNA): TGTGCCAGCAGTCCCCTGGGAGGATACGAGCAGTACTTC. Translation: CASSPLGGYEQYF.

This clone was detected only once. V gene TRBV6-5 combines with J gene TRBJ2-7; D is ambiguous. The CDR3 is 13 residues long. The ends were cut back, 3 bases at V and 0 bases at J, with 6 bases in the middle. Germline CDR1 MNHEY, CDR2 SVGAGI. CDR3 sequence reads: CASSYGISYEQYF. In DNA, the CDR3 is TGTGCCAGCAGTTATGGGATCTCCTACGAGCAGTACTTC.

The chain carries TRBV6-6 and TRBJ2-1; 9 bases are a match to TRBD2. V trimming: 4 bases; J trimming: 4 bases; junction bases outside the gene matches: 8. Per germline, CDR1 MNHNY and CDR2 SVGAGI (reference sequence). The CDR3 contains 16 residues. CDR3 in DNA: TGTGCCAGCAGTTCAGAAAAGGCGGGGGGGTACAATGAGCAGTTCTTC. This encodes CASSSEKAGGYNEQFF.

The gene calls are TRBV6-6 and TRBJ1-1, with 9 bases identical to TRBD1. Germline values: CDR1 MNHNY, CDR2 SVGAGI (reference sequence). V trimming: 6 bases; J trimming: 4 bases; junction bases outside the gene matches: 12. The CDR3 spans 16 residues. CDR3 amino acids: CASSPPRDRVGTEAFF. CDR3 nucleotide sequence: TGTGCCAGCAGCCCCCCCCGGGACAGGGTAGGCACTGAAGCTTTCTTT.

The V call is TRBV9, the J call TRBJ1-5; TRBD1 matches 7 bases. Germline lookup yields CDR1 SGDLS and CDR2 YYNGEE. After removal of 0 bases from V and 0 bases from J, the junction contained 12 bases not matched to a gene. The CDR3 consists of 19 residues. Written as DNA, the CDR3 is TGTGCCAGCAGCGTAGCCGTCGTGGGGACAGTTAATAGCAATCAGCCCCAGCATTTT. It specifies CASSVAVVGTVNSNQPQHF.